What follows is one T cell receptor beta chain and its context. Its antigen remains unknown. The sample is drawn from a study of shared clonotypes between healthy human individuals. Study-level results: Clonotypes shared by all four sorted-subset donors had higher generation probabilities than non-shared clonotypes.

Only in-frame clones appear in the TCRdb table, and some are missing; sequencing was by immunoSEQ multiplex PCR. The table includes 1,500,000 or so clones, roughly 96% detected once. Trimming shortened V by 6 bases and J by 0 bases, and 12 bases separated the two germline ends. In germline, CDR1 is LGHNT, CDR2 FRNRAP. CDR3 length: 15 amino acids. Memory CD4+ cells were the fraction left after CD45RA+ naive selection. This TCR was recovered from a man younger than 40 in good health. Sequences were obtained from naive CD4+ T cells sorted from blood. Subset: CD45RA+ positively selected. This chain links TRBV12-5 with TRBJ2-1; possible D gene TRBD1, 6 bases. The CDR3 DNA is TGTGCTAGTGGCCCACAGGGCAGCTCCTACAATGAGCAGTTCTTC. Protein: CASGPQGSSYNEQFF.